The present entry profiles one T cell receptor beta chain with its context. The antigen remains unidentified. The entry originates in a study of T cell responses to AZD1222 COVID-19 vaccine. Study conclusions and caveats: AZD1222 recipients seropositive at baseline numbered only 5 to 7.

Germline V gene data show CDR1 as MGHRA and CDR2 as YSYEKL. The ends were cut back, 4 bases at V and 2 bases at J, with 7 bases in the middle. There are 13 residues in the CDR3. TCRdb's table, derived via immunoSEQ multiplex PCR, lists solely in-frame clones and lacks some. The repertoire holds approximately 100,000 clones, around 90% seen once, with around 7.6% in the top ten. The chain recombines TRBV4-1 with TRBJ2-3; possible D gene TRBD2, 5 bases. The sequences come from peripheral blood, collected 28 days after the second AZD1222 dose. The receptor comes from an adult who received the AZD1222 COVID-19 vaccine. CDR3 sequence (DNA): TGCGCCAGCAGCCGGGAGAACACAGATACGCAGTATTTT. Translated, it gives CASSRENTDTQYF.